What follows are 5 T cell receptor beta chains derived from one specimen sequenced in a study of lymphopenia after photon versus proton radiotherapy. Profiling relied on immunoSEQ multiplex PCR, and the TCRdb table lists in-frame clones only, not all of them. The data contain roughly 23,000 clones, around 89% of them singletons. Sequencing used peripheral blood, obtained from a patient treated with proton-based radiotherapy. Receptors were obtained from an elderly man with esophageal cancer.

The rearrangement links TRBV7-9 to TRBJ1-2; the D is unclear. Germline V gene lookup returns CDR1 SEHNR and CDR2 FQNEAQ (reference sequence). The CDR3 extends over 12 amino acids. V lost 4 bases, J lost 7 bases, and 10 bases lay in between. CDR3 residues: CASSSNIVGYTF. The CDR3 DNA reads as TGTGCCAGCAGCTCAAATATAGTTGGCTACACCTTC. The complete variable domain, with remaining parts taken from reference TRBV7-9 and TRBJ1-2, reads DTGVSQNPRHKITKRGQNVTFRCDPISEHNRLYWYRQTLGQGPEFLTYFQNEAQLEKSRLLSDRFSAERPKGSFSTLEIQRTEQGDSAMYLCASSSNIVGYTFGSGTRLTVV.

This clone was seen only a few times. The chain joins TRBV7-9 to TRBJ1-6, with D possibly matching TRBD1 (6 bases). Trimming left V 8 bases short and J 10 bases short, with 21 bases between. This CDR3 spans 15 amino acids. The V gene's germline CDR1 is SEHNR and CDR2 FQNEAQ (reference sequence). CDR3 in amino acids: CASASQQGAGSPLHF. The DNA of the CDR3 is TGTGCCAGCGCCAGCCAACAGGGTGCTGGATCACCCCTCCACTTT.

This chain links TRBV6-5 with TRBJ1-5, with 7 bases matching TRBD1. This CDR3 contains 15 residues. Germline V lookup: CDR1 MNHEY, CDR2 SVGAGI. With 6 bases clipped from V and 0 bases from J, the junction kept 5 bases outside the gene matches. As DNA, the CDR3 is TGTGCCAGCAGCCCGCAGGGGGGTAGCAATCAGCCCCAGCATTTT. Protein product: CASSPQGGSNQPQHF.

Details on this clone: Other DNA sequences in this sample translate to the same CDR3. The chain recombines TRBV27 with TRBJ1-2; TRBD1 aligns across 10 bases. The CDR3 has 14 amino acids. The J segment lost 7 bases and the V segment lost 5 bases, leaving 7 bases of the junction unmatched. Per the germline V gene, CDR1 is MNHEY and CDR2 is SMNVEV (reference sequence). CDR3 sequence reads: CASSTRQGAGGYTF. The CDR3 coding sequence is TGTGCCAGCAGTACCCGACAGGGGGCAGGTGGCTACACCTTC.

The V and J genes are TRBV11-2 and TRBJ2-1, with D possibly matching TRBD1 (6 bases). The ends were cut back, 2 bases at V and 0 bases at J, with 8 bases in the middle. This CDR3 has 15 amino acids. The germline V gene has CDR1 SGHAT and CDR2 FQNNGV. The CDR3 DNA is TGTGCCAGCAGCTTACAGGGGAGCTCCTACAATGAGCAGTTCTTC. It codes for CASSLQGSSYNEQFF.